These 2 T cell receptor beta chains came from one sample sequenced in a study of cytomegalovirus exposure and HLA in healthy donors. PCR used 60 Vbeta primers and 13 Jbeta primers. Generated by immunoSEQ multiplex PCR, the TCRdb table keeps only in-frame clones and is missing some. Of more than 150,000 clones in the sample, approximately 80% were seen once. Sequencing was performed on PBMCs. The origin of the receptors is a girl aged 2 to 10 in good health and CMV-seropositive.

The chain links TRBV11-3 to TRBJ2-3; TRBD1 is a possible D gene (6 bases). Germline V gene data show CDR1 as SGHNT and CDR2 as YENEEA. Deletions cut 5 bases from V and 3 bases from J, with 18 bases between. The CDR3 extends over 16 amino acids. CDR3 nucleotides: TGTGCCAGCAGCCTTATTACAGGGAGTTCGACAGATACGCAGTATTTT. Encoded protein: CASSLITGSSTDTQYF. Looking up the rest from reference TRBV11-3 and TRBJ2-3 gives the full variable domain: EAGVVQSPRYKIIEKKQPVAFWCNPISGHNTLYWYLQNLGQGPELLIRYENEEAVDDSQLPKDRFSAERLKGVDSTLKIQPAELGDSAVYLCASSLITGSSTDTQYFGPGTRLTVL.

This clone was picked up one time. The chain links TRBV6-6 to TRBJ2-7, with TRBD1 matching 9 bases. Germline lookup yields CDR1 MNHNY and CDR2 SVGAGI (reference sequence). V lost 4 bases and J lost 3; bases outside the gene matches: 4. This CDR3 spans 14 amino acids. The CDR3 loop reads CASSSGTGLYEQYF. For the CDR3, the DNA is TGTGCCAGCAGTTCCGGGACAGGGCTCTACGAGCAGTACTTC.